Each of the 5 T cell receptor beta chains below was sequenced from the same sample in a study of T cell responses to AZD1222 COVID-19 vaccine. Here immunoSEQ multiplex PCR was the method, and the copy in TCRdb shows in-frame clones only, minus some. The sample shows some 150,000 clones, approximately 88% of them seen only once. The sequencing used peripheral blood, collected on day 0 of AZD1222 vaccination. The receptors were sampled from an adult in good health.

The chain joins TRBV10-2 to TRBJ1-5, with D unresolved. Deletions cut 3 bases from V and 3 bases from J, with 9 bases between. Per the germline V gene, CDR1 is WSHSY and CDR2 is SAAADI. The CDR3 contains 14 residues. CDR3 loop: CASSELGSNQPQHF. The CDR3 DNA is TGCGCCAGCAGTGAATTAGGGTCCAATCAGCCCCAGCATTTT.

The chain joins TRBV14 to TRBJ2-1, with 11 positions matching TRBD2. The junction had 9 bases not matched to a gene; V was cut back by 4 bases and J by 10 bases. This CDR3 has 15 amino acids. Per germline, CDR1 SGHDN and CDR2 FVKESK. The chain's CDR3 is CASSRGLAGGVEQFF. The CDR3 region has the DNA TGTGCCAGCAGCCGGGGCCTAGCGGGGGGAGTAGAGCAGTTCTTC.

The CDR3 is CAFSAAYEQYF. The CDR3 bases are TGTGCCTTTTCCGCAGCCTACGAGCAGTACTTC. The gene calls are TRBV30 and TRBJ2-7; D unclear. The V end lost 7 bases, the J end lost 2 bases, and 9 bases lay between the germline ends. The germline gives CDR1 GTSNPN, CDR2 SVGIG (reference sequence). The length of the CDR3 is 11 residues.

This clone has ten or more counts. CDR3 loop: CASSYGRTQTQYF. The CDR3 DNA follows: TGTGCCAGCAGTTACGGGCGAACTCAGACCCAGTACTTC. The V call is TRBV6-5, the J call TRBJ2-5, with D unclear. V was pared by 2 bases and J by 6 bases, with 10 bases between. Germline CDR1 MNHEY, CDR2 SVGAGI. The CDR3 is 13 residues long.

This chain uses TRBV5-1 with TRBJ1-4, with D unclear. Germline CDR1 reads SGHRS; CDR2 reads YFSETQ. The V end lost 5 bases, the J end lost 8 bases, and 22 bases lay between the germline ends. This CDR3 has 16 residues. The CDR3 here is CASSSEASSSNEKLFF. In DNA, the CDR3 is TGCGCCAGCAGTTCCGAGGCCTCGAGTTCAAACGAAAAACTGTTTTTT. The entire variable domain, with the rest obtained from reference TRBV5-1 and TRBJ1-4, is as follows: KAGVTQTPRYLIKTRGQQVTLSCSPISGHRSVSWYQQTPGQGLQFLFEYFSETQRNKGNFPGRFSGRQFSNSRSEMNVSTLELGDSALYLCASSSEASSSNEKLFFGSGTQLSVL.